Listed here are 7 T cell receptor beta chains from one sample, sequenced in a study of CXCR3-negative and CXCR3-positive naive CD8 T cells. Overall study results and limits: CXCR3-positive naive cells had more hydrophobic TRB CDR3s than CXCR3-negative naive cells.

UMI-labeled 5' RACE TRB cDNA libraries were prepared from the cells. TCRdb re-called the 5' RACE reads; every CDR3 protein appears as one record, without DNA. The sample includes around 130,000 distinct CDR3 sequences. No antigens are known for them. Sequencing input: naive CXCR3+ CD8+ T cells from blood. The subset was: CD45RO-CCR7+CD27+CD95- naive CD8+ T cells expressing CXCR3 (TNR3+). These receptor sequences come from a human donor in good health. Some clones in this sample may be carry-over from other donors' samples.

The V and J genes are TRBV10-3 and TRBJ2-3; the D call of TRBD2 rests on TCRdb alone, since no DNA is present to check it. Germline assignment: CDR1 ENHRY and CDR2 SYGVKD. This CDR3 has 13 amino acids. The CDR3 here is CAISEPWDSTQYF.

The CDR3 region is CASSSTGSSYEQYF. V is TRBV7-2 and J is TRBJ2-7. Germline V gives CDR1 SGHTA, CDR2 FQGNSA. The CDR3 length is 14 residues.

The rearrangement uses TRBV20-1 and TRBJ2-1; TCRdb indicates TRBD2, and absent DNA this call remains unverified. This CDR3 contains 16 residues. Germline values: CDR1 DFQATT, CDR2 SNEGSKA (reference sequence). The CDR3 spells CSANERMAGGYNEQFF.

The chain links TRBV27 to TRBJ1-5; there is no DNA to check the TCRdb D call of TRBD1. The CDR3 contains 13 residues. CDR1 and CDR2 (germline): MNHEY, SMNVEV (reference sequence). Here the CDR3 reads CASSLAGNQPQHF.

The chain employs TRBV28 and TRBJ2-7. Germline CDR1 MDHEN, CDR2 SYDVKM. This CDR3 has 14 residues. The CDR3 loop reads CASSLQTRYYEQYF.

This chain's CDR3 is CASSTVATGETQYF. The rearrangement joins TRBV14 to TRBJ2-5. Germline CDR1 reads SGHDN; CDR2 reads FVKESK. This CDR3 spans 14 amino acids.

The gene calls are TRBV6-5 and TRBJ1-5; TCRdb indicates TRBD1, and absent DNA this call remains unverified. The germline gives CDR1 MNHEY, CDR2 SVGAGI. The CDR3 is 14 amino acids. The CDR3 here is CAGRDRGYNQPQHF.